The clone carrying this TCR beta chain was observed once. Its antigen is still unknown. A much larger clonotype is one base distant, so this may be a read error. The authors built TCR beta libraries using iRepertoire HTBI primers and Arm-PCR of CDR3 regions. In TCRdb, the multiplex PCR reads were re-called with MiXCR into one record per CDR3 protein. The sample lists about 290,000 distinct CDR3 sequences; roughly 21% were seen once. These data are taken from a study of regulatory T cells in long-lasting Graves disease. Study-wide results and caveats: Persistent disease preferred TRBV28, TRBJ1-2 and TRBJ2-5.

Specified time point: persistent/refractory GD, antithyroid drugs over 5 years with positive TRAb. TCR sequences were obtained from RNA taken from PBMCs. The CDR3 is 14 residues long. Germline V gene data show CDR1 as SGHTA and CDR2 as FQGTGA. The genes are TRBV7-3 and TRBJ1-6; D is unclear. The sequencing used peripheral blood mononuclear cells (PBMCs), collected when the disease was refractory, from a patient treated with antithyroid drugs. The clonotype comes from a female donor with Graves disease. CDR3 sequence: CASSLDGYNSPPHF. The CDR3 nucleotides are TGTGCCAGCAGCTTAGACGGATATAATTCACCCCCCCACTTT.